The T cell receptor (beta chain) described here comes from a study of cytomegalovirus exposure and HLA in healthy donors. Study outcomes and limitations: The majority of CMV-associated TCR beta chains were reported as apparently HLA-restricted in a later analysis. According to the study, 160 or so TCR beta chains were cytomegalovirus-associated. Roughly even sequencing depth across donors was the assumption behind the presence/absence analyses.

CDR1 LNHDA and CDR2 SQIVND come from the germline V gene (reference sequence). The CDR3 consists of 15 residues. V lost 5 bases and J lost 2, with 16 bases in between. This PCR relied on a set of 60 Vbeta primers and 13 Jbeta primers. Method: immunoSEQ multiplex PCR; TCRdb's copy keeps in-frame clones and lacks some. This table holds 200,000 or so clones, over 70% found once. Comment on this clone: What it recognizes is unknown.

The sample taken for sequencing was PBMCs. The chain employs TRBV19 and TRBJ2-7; the D gene is possibly TRBD1 (5 bases). This clonotype originated in a woman aged 18-30 years in good health and CMV-seropositive. CDR3 region: CASSVGQGGAYEQYF. The CDR3 bases are TGTGCCAGTAGTGTGGGGCAGGGTGGGGCCTACGAGCAGTACTTC.